Listed here are 24 T cell receptor beta chains from one sample, sequenced in a study of T cells after yellow fever vaccination. TCRdb itself ran the 5' RACE reads through MiXCR, one entry per CDR3 protein. This repertoire shows approximately 550,000 distinct CDR3 sequences, roughly 14% found once; its top ten account for roughly an eighth. The source was PBMCs, collected on the day of the yellow fever booster vaccination. These receptors were obtained from a man younger than 45 who received the YFV17D yellow fever vaccine.

This clonotype was seen only a few times. This rearrangement joins TRBV7-2 to TRBJ2-7; tentative D call: TRBD2 (6 bases). CDR3 length equals 16 residues. Germline CDR1 SGHTA, CDR2 FQGNSA. Trimming removed 0 bases from V and 0 bases from J, with 12 bases in between. The CDR3 sequence is CASSLAQGLLSYEQYF. The CDR3 coding sequence is TGTGCCAGCAGCTTAGCCCAGGGACTTCTCTCCTACGAGCAGTACTTC. Complete variable domain (other parts from reference TRBV7-2 and TRBJ2-7): GAGVSQSPSNKVTEKGKDVELRCDPISGHTALYWYRQSLGQGLEFLIYFQGNSAPDKSGLPSDRFSAERTGGSVSTLTIQRTQQEDSAVYLCASSLAQGLLSYEQYFGPGTRLTVT.

V is TRBV24-1 and J is TRBJ2-7; 11 bases fit TRBD2. The CDR3 covers 13 residues. The trim removed 11 bases at V and 0 bases at J, leaving 2 bases unmatched. From germline, CDR1 is KGHDR and CDR2 SFDVKD. The CDR3 protein is CAIGTSGSYEQYF. Here the CDR3 DNA reads TGTGCCATCGGGACTAGCGGCTCCTACGAGCAGTACTTC.

The V and J genes are TRBV7-2 and TRBJ2-7, with 8 bases lining up with TRBD2. The V gene's germline CDR1 is SGHTA and CDR2 FQGNSA. The CDR3 covers 13 residues. The V gene end was trimmed by 6 bases and the J gene end by 3 bases; junction bases not matched to a gene: 4. The CDR3 spells CASRAGVDYEQYF. The CDR3 DNA reads as TGTGCCAGCAGAGCGGGAGTAGACTACGAGCAGTACTTC.

This clonotype has only a few counts. The V call is TRBV24-1, the J call TRBJ2-1; 8 bases match TRBD2. Germline-derived CDR1 and CDR2 are KGHDR and SFDVKD. The junction had 3 bases not matched to a gene; V was cut back by 1 base and J by 2 bases. The CDR3 covers 16 residues. The CDR3 coding sequence is TGTGCCACCAGTGATTTTGCAGCGGGAGCCTACAATGAGCAGTTCTTC. Its translation: CATSDFAAGAYNEQFF.

There are a few counts of this clonotype. The rearrangement links TRBV12-3 or TRBV12-4 to TRBJ2-2, with TRBD2 matching 7 bases. This CDR3 is built from 16 residues. V was pared by 2 bases and J by 5 bases, with 8 bases of the junction left unmatched. The CDR3 region is CASSLRRERITGELFF. The CDR3 region has the DNA TGTGCCAGCAGTTTAAGGCGGGAGCGCATAACCGGGGAGCTGTTTTTT.

A few counts support this clonotype. The chain uses TRBV4-1 and TRBJ2-1; D gene uncertain. The CDR3 extends over 11 amino acids. Germline V gene data show CDR1 as MGHRA and CDR2 as YSYEKL. Trimming left V 2 bases short and J 10 bases short, with 6 bases between. The chain's CDR3 is CASSQYGEQFF. The CDR3 region has the DNA TGCGCCAGCAGCCAATATGGGGAGCAGTTCTTC.

This clonotype came up a few times. The chain joins TRBV5-1 to TRBJ2-2; no definite D call. Trimming took 4 bases from V and 7 from J, leaving 14 bases between them. CDR3 length equals 14 residues. CDR1 is SGHRS, CDR2 YFSETQ, per germline. Here the CDR3 reads CASSMVGLDGELFF. The CDR3 bases are TGCGCCAGCAGCATGGTGGGGTTGGACGGGGAGCTGTTTTTT.

This clonotype was seen only a few times. The chain employs TRBV10-3 and TRBJ2-1; D gene uncertain. The CDR3 is 11 amino acids. CDR1 ENHRY and CDR2 SYGVKD come from the germline V gene. Trimming took 5 bases from V and 8 from J, leaving 7 bases between them. CDR3: CAISIAYEQFF. CDR3 coding DNA: TGTGCCATCAGTATTGCGTATGAGCAGTTCTTC.

In this sample, this clonotype turned up a few times. The chain couples TRBV24-1 to TRBJ2-5; 13 nucleotides agree with TRBD2. From germline, CDR1 is KGHDR and CDR2 SFDVKD. The CDR3 has 15 amino acids. The junction had 2 bases not matched to a gene; V was cut back by 4 bases and J by 4 bases. The CDR3 DNA follows: TGTGCCACCAGTGAAAGACTAGCGGGAGGAGAGACCCAGTACTTC. This encodes CATSERLAGGETQYF.

In this sample, this clonotype turned up a few times. The rearrangement links TRBV20-1 to TRBJ2-4, with D maybe TRBD2 (6 bases). The CDR3 is made up of 16 amino acids. V was pared by 1 base and J by 0 bases, with 13 bases between. CDR1 is DFQATT and CDR2 is SNEGSKA in the germline V gene (reference sequence). The DNA of the CDR3 is TGCAGTGCTAGAGTAAGCGGGCCACTAGCCAAAAACATTCAGTACTTC. Translation: CSARVSGPLAKNIQYF.

The chain combines TRBV10-3 with TRBJ2-4; TRBD2 aligns across 14 bases. Per germline, CDR1 ENHRY and CDR2 SYGVKD. J was trimmed by 2 bases and V by 10 bases; bases with no gene match: 10. The CDR3 has 17 amino acids. The CDR3 sequence: CATSSGLAGEPKNIQYF. In nucleotides, the CDR3 is TGTGCCACCTCATCGGGACTAGCGGGAGAACCCAAAAACATTCAGTACTTC.

This rearrangement joins TRBV29-1 to TRBJ2-1, with 11 nucleotides matching TRBD2. The CDR3 runs 13 residues. Losses at the gene ends were 4 bases for V and 4 bases for J; bases not matched to a gene: 0. CDR1 SQVTM and CDR2 ANQGSEA come from the germline V gene. CDR3 bases: TGCAGCGTTGGACTAGCGGGATACAATGAGCAGTTCTTC. This translates into CSVGLAGYNEQFF.

The genes are TRBV20-1 and TRBJ1-5; TRBD1 is a possible D gene (6 bases). Deletions cut 4 bases from V and 7 bases from J, with 20 bases between. CDR3 length equals 15 residues. CDR1 and CDR2 from the germline V gene are DFQATT and SNEGSKA (reference sequence). The CDR3 bases are TGCAGTGCTACCTCTGCCTACAGGGAAAGACAGCCCCAGCATTTT. This codes for CSATSAYRERQPQHF.

The chain employs TRBV5-4 and TRBJ2-7, with D uncertain. Trimming stripped 0 bases from V and 6 bases from J, with 13 bases between. The CDR3 spans 14 residues. Germline V gene lookup returns CDR1 SGHNT and CDR2 YYREEE (reference sequence). The CDR3 sequence is CASSLGEEAAEQYF. The CDR3 DNA reads TGTGCCAGCAGCTTGGGTGAAGAGGCGGCCGAGCAGTACTTC.

This clonotype was counted a few times. The chain carries TRBV10-3 and TRBJ2-2; the D gene could be TRBD1 or TRBD2 (5 bases each). Germline loops: CDR1 ENHRY, CDR2 SYGVKD. The CDR3 consists of 16 residues. Trimming removed 6 bases at V and 0 bases at J, with 14 bases between. The CDR3 DNA reads TGTGCCATCAGCGACCGGGACCGTTCGAACACCGGGGAGCTGTTTTTT. Translating it yields CAISDRDRSNTGELFF.

This chain uses TRBV10-1 with TRBJ2-1, with 7 bases that match TRBD2. J lost 8 bases, V lost 6 bases, and 10 bases had no gene match. CDR1 and CDR2 (germline): WNHNN, SYGVQD (reference sequence). This CDR3 has 14 residues. The CDR3 DNA sequence: TGCGCCAGCAGGCTAGCGGAAAGAAGAGATGAGCAGTTCTTC. This gives the protein CASRLAERRDEQFF.

CDR3 nucleotide sequence: TGTGCCAGCAGAATTCTTAGCGGACTGACAGATACGCAGTATTTT. It specifies CASRILSGLTDTQYF. This chain uses TRBV28 with TRBJ2-3, with D possibly matching TRBD2 (6 bases). CDR3 length: 15 residues. V was shortened by 6 bases and J by 3 bases, with 16 bases between the two germline ends. Germline V gives CDR1 MDHEN, CDR2 SYDVKM.

This clonotype showed up just a few times. The chain combines TRBV30 with TRBJ2-2; D remains ambiguous. The germline gives CDR1 GTSNPN, CDR2 SVGIG (reference sequence). This CDR3 spans 13 amino acids. CDR3 bases: TGTGCATGGGCATCCAAGAACACCGGGGAGCTGTTTTTT. Protein sequence: CAWASKNTGELFF.

This chain uses TRBV7-2 with TRBJ2-1; TRBD1 matches at 7 bases. Trimming at V came to 5 bases and at J to 9 bases, leaving 4 bases not matched to a gene. The CDR3 contains 12 residues. Germline loops: CDR1 SGHTA, CDR2 FQGNSA. CDR3 protein: CASSRPGGEQFF. DNA of the CDR3: TGTGCCAGCAGCCGCCCAGGGGGTGAGCAGTTCTTC.

This clonotype has a handful of counts. The rearrangement joins TRBV4-3 to TRBJ2-1; weak D call: TRBD1 (5 bases). Germline lookup yields CDR1 LGHNA and CDR2 YSLEER. The CDR3 is 15 residues long. The germline V and J ends were trimmed by 2 bases and 6 bases, with 14 bases remaining between them. In DNA form, the CDR3 reads TGCGCCAGCAGCCAATCCAAATCGACAGCCAATGAGCAGTTCTTC. It encodes CASSQSKSTANEQFF.

This clonotype is classed as medium-sized. The V and J genes are TRBV11-2 and TRBJ2-3, with 7 nucleotides matching TRBD2. Germline values: CDR1 SGHAT, CDR2 FQNNGV. This CDR3 spans 18 amino acids. V lost 0 bases, J lost 5 bases, and 14 bases stayed unmatched. DNA of the CDR3: TGTGCCAGCAGCTTAGAAGATTCATTCGGGAGGACCGAAGATACGCAGTATTTT. This codes for CASSLEDSFGRTEDTQYF.

This clonotype was observed a handful of times. V is TRBV7-9 and J is TRBJ2-7; D could derive from TRBD1 or TRBD2 (5 bases each). From germline, CDR1 is SEHNR and CDR2 FQNEAQ (reference sequence). The V end lost 5 bases, the J end lost 2 bases, and 13 bases lay between the germline ends. This CDR3 is built from 14 residues. The CDR3, as DNA: TGTGCCAGCAGCACGGCCGGGGCGACCTACGAGCAGTACTTC. This gives the protein CASSTAGATYEQYF.

This clonotype was seen a few times. The V gene is TRBV11-2, the J gene TRBJ2-7; no clear D. The CDR3 contains 16 residues. Trimming shortened V by 1 base and J by 2 bases, and 15 bases separated the two germline ends. Germline CDR1 reads SGHAT; CDR2 reads FQNNGV. CDR3 amino acids: CASSLAAWSLPYEQYF. The CDR3 DNA follows: TGTGCCAGCAGCTTAGCAGCCTGGTCCCTGCCCTACGAGCAGTACTTC. Supplemented by reference TRBV11-2 and TRBJ2-7, the full variable domain reads EAGVAQSPRYKIIEKRQSVAFWCNPISGHATLYWYQQILGQGPKLLIQFQNNGVVDDSQLPKDRFSAERLKGVDSTLKIQPAKLEDSAVYLCASSLAAWSLPYEQYFGPGTRLTVT.

The chain employs TRBV10-3 and TRBJ1-2, with no clear D. V was trimmed by 3 bases and J by 8 bases, leaving 13 bases between them. CDR3 length: 13 amino acids. Germline CDR1 reads ENHRY; CDR2 reads SYGVKD. Here the CDR3 reads CAISDLVLLGYTF. The CDR3 nucleotides read TGTGCCATCAGTGACCTGGTCCTTCTCGGCTACACCTTC.